This TCR beta chain originates from a study of T cells expressing NK-cell markers. About the study: The study sequenced eight donors, seven HCMV-seropositive and one seronegative.

With respect to this clonotype: Antigen: not known.

Production of TCR beta cDNA relied on 5'RACE template switching with UMIs. TCRdb re-called the 5' RACE reads, yielding one record per CDR3 amino acid sequence without DNA. Across about 380,000 distinct CDR3 sequences, the top ten clones capture around 5.3% of the sample. Whole-study results and caveats: NKG2C+ dominant clonotype frequencies in roughly six donors were roughly 1.0-7.0% of CD8+ T cells. These same clonotypes (in four donors) also led the CD3+CD56-NKG2C+ fraction.

Germline V lookup: CDR1 MGHRA, CDR2 YSYEKL. The CDR3 has 16 amino acids. The clonotype comes from a man aged 18 to 69 in good health. The sequencing sample was made of blood T cells: a sorted CD56 or NKG2C T cell subset, CD4+ or CD8+ T cells, or bulk PBMC T cells (not recorded which). The chain carries TRBV4-1 and TRBJ2-1; TCRdb selects TRBD1, and the lack of DNA leaves this call unchecked. This chain's CDR3 is CASSRRGPGGRNEQFF.